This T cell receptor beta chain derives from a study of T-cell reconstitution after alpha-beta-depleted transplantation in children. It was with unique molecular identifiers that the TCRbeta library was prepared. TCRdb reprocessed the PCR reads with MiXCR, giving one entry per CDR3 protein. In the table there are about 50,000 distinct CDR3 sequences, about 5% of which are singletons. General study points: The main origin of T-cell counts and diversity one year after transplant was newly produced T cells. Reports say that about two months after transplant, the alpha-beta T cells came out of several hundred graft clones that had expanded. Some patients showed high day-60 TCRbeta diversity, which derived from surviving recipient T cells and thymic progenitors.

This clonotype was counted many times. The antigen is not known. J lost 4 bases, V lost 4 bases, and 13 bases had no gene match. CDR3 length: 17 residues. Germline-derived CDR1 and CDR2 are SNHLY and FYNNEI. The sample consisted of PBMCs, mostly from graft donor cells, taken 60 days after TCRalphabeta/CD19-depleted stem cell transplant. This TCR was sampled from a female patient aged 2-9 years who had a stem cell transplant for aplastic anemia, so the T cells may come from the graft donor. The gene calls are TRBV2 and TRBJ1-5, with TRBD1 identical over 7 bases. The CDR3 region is CASSGPGQHLTNQPQHF. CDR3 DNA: TGTGCCAGCAGTGGCCCGGGACAGCATCTTACGAATCAGCCCCAGCATTTT.